Sequencing of this T cell receptor (beta chain) was carried out in a study of preoperative IRX-2 immunotherapy in early breast cancer. Trimming pared 3 bases from V and 8 bases from J, leaving 25 bases between. The CDR3 contains 17 residues. Germline assignment: CDR1 LNHDA and CDR2 SQIVND (reference sequence). This table comes from immunoSEQ multiplex PCR, and its TCRdb copy is limited to in-frame clones, with some not included. The repertoire holds 34,000 or so clones, with roughly four fifths as singletons. Sample treatment: preoperative locoregional IRX-2 cytokine immunotherapy. Material: lymph node tissue, obtained from a patient treated with IRX-2 immunotherapy. The receptor's source is a human donor with breast cancer. The rearrangement links TRBV19 to TRBJ1-2, with a weak D call TRBD1 (5 bases). The DNA of the CDR3 is TGTGCCAGTAGTATGTCGGGACCACAGAAACACAGACGCGGCTACACCTTC. It yields the protein CASSMSGPQKHRRGYTF.